This T cell receptor (beta chain) was sequenced for a study of a mutant IDH1 vaccine in newly diagnosed glioma. Across the study: Patients arrived already treated with radiotherapy, temozolomide, or both, most having had both. Study conclusions and caveats: Seemingly, top peripheral T cell clonotype changes bore no relation to pseudoprogression.

Some clones are missing from TCRdb's copy, which holds only in-frame ones; the method was immunoSEQ multiplex PCR. The sample holds 30,000 to 40,000 clones, roughly nine tenths seen once. Germline CDR1 reads SNHLY; CDR2 reads FYNNEI. With 1 base removed from V and 2 bases from J, the gap between germline ends came to 8 bases. The CDR3 sequence is 15 residues long. This clone occurred once. Antigen specificity is unknown. Time point denoted: week 47, end of study. Topical imiquimod was applied with each vaccine dose, which held 300 ug of mutant IDH1 20-mer peptide. The chain carries TRBV2 and TRBJ1-4; TRBD1 might be the D (5 bases). The starting material was PBMCs, obtained from a glioma patient whose treatment included an IDH1 peptide vaccine. This TCR was recovered from a middle-aged man with glioma. Here the CDR3 DNA reads TGTGCCAGCAGTGAAGATGGGGGGACTAATGAAAAACTGTTTTTT. It codes for CASSEDGGTNEKLFF.